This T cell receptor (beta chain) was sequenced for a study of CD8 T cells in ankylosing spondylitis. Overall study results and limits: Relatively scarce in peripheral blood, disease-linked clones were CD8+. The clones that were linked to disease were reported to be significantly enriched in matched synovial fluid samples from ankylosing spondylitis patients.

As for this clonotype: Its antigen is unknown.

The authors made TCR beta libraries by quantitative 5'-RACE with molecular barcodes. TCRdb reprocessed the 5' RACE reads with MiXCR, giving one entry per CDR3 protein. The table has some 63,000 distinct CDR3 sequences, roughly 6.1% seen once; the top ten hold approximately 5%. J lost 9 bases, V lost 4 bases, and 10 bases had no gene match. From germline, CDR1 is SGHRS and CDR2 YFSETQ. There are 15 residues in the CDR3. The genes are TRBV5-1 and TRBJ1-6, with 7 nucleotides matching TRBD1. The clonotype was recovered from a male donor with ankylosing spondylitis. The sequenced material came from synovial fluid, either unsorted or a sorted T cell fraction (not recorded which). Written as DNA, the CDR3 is TGCGCCAGCAGCACCGTGTCAGGGGGTAGTTCACCCCTCCACTTT. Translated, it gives CASSTVSGGSSPLHF.